This T cell receptor beta chain was sequenced for a study of blood T cell repertoires in COVID-19. Study-wide context: COVID-19 samples collected from the United States, Italy and Spain covered acute and convalescent phases. PBMCs, B-cell-depleted T cells, or T cells were the source of the cDNA or gDNA that made up the material.

Study processing details: Cell counts per sample came from amplifying reference gene primers. Generated by immunoSEQ multiplex PCR, the TCRdb table keeps only in-frame clones and is missing some. The D gene and trimming were derived from the DNA, and the V and J assignments and clone size from that table. The top ten hold around 7.4% of the sample, which has nearly 95,000 clones, 80% to 90% seen once. The V gene lost 4 bases and the J gene lost 10 bases, with 12 bases spanning the gap. The CDR3 loop spans 12 amino acids. The V gene's germline CDR1 is SGHDT and CDR2 YYEEEE. The specimen was peripheral blood. The chain employs TRBV5-6 and TRBJ2-1, with D possibly TRBD1 on 5 matching bases. The source of this sequence is a human donor with acute or convalescent COVID-19. The donor label of this sample is uncertain. CDR3 in amino acids: CASSQGSGEQFF. In DNA form, the CDR3 reads TGTGCCAGCAGCCAGGGCTCTGGCGAGCAGTTCTTC.